This entry lists 25 T cell receptor beta chains sequenced from one sample in a study of control samples from healthy donors and cancer patients. Produced via immunoSEQ multiplex PCR; TCRdb's table is partial and in-frame only. The table lists about 63,000 clones, 85% of them singletons. The sequencing sample was made of blood. The source of these receptors is a man aged 40-49 years in good health.

The chain carries TRBV24-1 and TRBJ1-2; unclear D gene. This CDR3 has 12 residues. CDR1 and CDR2 (germline): KGHDR, SFDVKD. Trimming stripped 3 bases from V and 0 bases from J, with 1 base between. CDR3 protein: CATSDANYGYTF. In nucleotides, the CDR3 is TGTGCCACCAGTGATGCTAACTATGGCTACACCTTC.

The chain links TRBV5-3 to TRBJ1-1, with 7 bases that match TRBD1. TRBV5-3 is noted as an ORF with a role that remains uncertain. The CDR3 has 15 residues. Trimming at V came to 3 bases and at J to 2 bases, leaving 7 bases not matched to a gene. The CDR3 here is CARSSRRGHNTEAFF. CDR3 DNA sequence: TGTGCCAGAAGCTCCCGTAGGGGGCACAACACTGAAGCTTTCTTT.

The V and J genes are TRBV6-5 and TRBJ1-2; D unclear. Germline values: CDR1 MNHEY, CDR2 SVGAGI. V dropped 4 bases and J dropped 4 bases, with 10 bases sitting between them. The CDR3 is 13 residues long. This chain's CDR3 is CASSFGEGYGYTF. Written as DNA, the CDR3 is TGTGCCAGCAGTTTTGGGGAGGGCTATGGCTACACCTTC.

The V gene is TRBV19, the J gene TRBJ2-2; D remains unclear. Germline-derived CDR1 and CDR2 are LNHDA and SQIVND (reference sequence). The CDR3 has 14 residues. The V end was cut by 6 bases, the J end by 2 bases, with 10 bases between. Here the CDR3 DNA reads TGTGCCAGTAGGTCCCGGACCAACACCGGGGAGCTGTTTTTT. It encodes CASRSRTNTGELFF.

This clone is a singleton in its sample. The V and J genes are TRBV9 and TRBJ1-1; perhaps TRBD1 as D (5 bases). There are 13 residues in the CDR3. Trimming shortened V by 0 bases and J by 7 bases, and 10 bases separated the two germline ends. Germline V gene sequence: CDR1 SGDLS, CDR2 YYNGEE. CDR3 sequence: CASSVATQGEAFF. The CDR3, as DNA: TGTGCCAGCAGCGTAGCTACCCAGGGTGAAGCTTTCTTT. Together with reference TRBV9 and TRBJ1-1, the CDR3 gives the full variable domain: DSGVTQTPKHLITATGQRVTLRCSPRSGDLSVYWYQQSLDQGLQFLIQYYNGEERAKGNILERFSAQQFPDLHSELNLSSLELGDSALYFCASSVATQGEAFFGQGTRLTVV.

The CDR3 coding sequence is TGCAGCGTCCGACAGGGAGGTACAGATACGCAGTATTTT. This translates into CSVRQGGTDTQYF. The chain is built from TRBV29-1 and TRBJ2-3; possible D gene TRBD1, 7 bases. Germline CDR1 and CDR2: SQVTM and ANQGSEA. Trimming cost V 6 bases and J 3 bases, with 13 bases left between them. CDR3 length equals 13 residues.

The chain links TRBV6-2 or TRBV6-3 to TRBJ2-7; perhaps TRBD1 as D (6 bases). The CDR3 covers 14 residues. V lost 4 bases and J 0 bases, leaving 10 bases between the germline ends. CDR1 MNHEY and CDR2 SVGEGT come from the germline V gene. Here the CDR3 reads CASSSGTHSYEQYF. The DNA for the CDR3 is TGTGCCAGCAGTTCGGGGACACACTCCTACGAGCAGTACTTC.

This rearrangement joins TRBV2 to TRBJ1-2, with a possible D match to TRBD1 (6 bases). The CDR3 length is 14 residues. Germline V CDR1 and CDR2: SNHLY, FYNNEI. Between the trimmed V and J ends, which lost 3 bases and 4 bases, there was a span of 12 bases. The CDR3 DNA reads as TGTGCCAGCAGTGAGGTCGGACAGTTCTATGGCTACACCTTC. This encodes CASSEVGQFYGYTF.

The rearrangement joins TRBV4-2 to TRBJ2-1; TRBD2 might be the D (6 bases). This CDR3 contains 15 residues. V gave up 0 bases and J gave up 8 bases, with 14 bases separating them. Germline assignment: CDR1 LGHNA and CDR2 YNFKEQ. CDR3 protein: CASSQDVGGGYEQFF. The DNA of the CDR3 is TGTGCCAGCAGCCAAGATGTGGGGGGAGGCTATGAGCAGTTCTTC.

The chain has TRBV11-3 and TRBJ2-7; 11 nucleotides align to TRBD2. Germline V gives CDR1 SGHNT, CDR2 YENEEA. The CDR3 is 15 residues long. The J segment lost 6 bases and the V segment lost 5 bases, leaving 9 bases of the junction unmatched. The DNA for the CDR3 is TGTGCCAGCAGCACCTATAGCGGGGGGGAAGCCGAGCAGTACTTC. The encoded protein is CASSTYSGGEAEQYF.

The chain uses TRBV4-2 and TRBJ2-1; TRBD2 matches 11 bases. Germline V gene sequence: CDR1 LGHNA, CDR2 YNFKEQ. Trimming took 1 base from V and 10 from J; bases not matched to a gene: 9. There are 16 residues in the CDR3. CDR3 coding DNA: TGTGCCAGCAGCCAAGTGTGGGGTAGCGGGAGGGGAGAGCAGTTCTTC. Translation gives CASSQVWGSGRGEQFF.

This chain links TRBV7-2 with TRBJ2-7; D may correspond to TRBD1 or TRBD2 (5 bases each). CDR1 is SGHTA, CDR2 FQGNSA, per germline. Between the trimmed V and J ends, which lost 1 base and 2 bases, there was a span of 21 bases. The CDR3 contains 18 residues. The CDR3 DNA follows: TGTGCCAGCAGCTTAGTCGGCAGCTGGGGGAGTAAGCCCTACGAGCAGTACTTC. Translating gives CASSLVGSWGSKPYEQYF.

The chain is built from TRBV7-2 and TRBJ2-5, with 7 bases that match TRBD1. The CDR3 loop spans 16 amino acids. The germline gives CDR1 SGHTA, CDR2 FQGNSA. The V segment lost 4 bases and the J segment 3 bases; nucleotides outside the gene matches: 11. CDR3 DNA sequence: TGTGCCAGCAGCTACGACAGGGATAATTGGGAAGAGACCCAGTACTTC. It specifies CASSYDRDNWEETQYF.

This chain joins TRBV3-1 (or the pseudogene TRBV3-2) and TRBJ1-2; 8 bases line up with TRBD1. Germline V gene sequence: CDR1 LGHDT, CDR2 YNNKEL (reference sequence). V lost 6 bases, J lost 2 bases, and 2 bases stayed unmatched. This CDR3 is built from 13 residues. The CDR3 spells CASRGQENYGYTF. The CDR3 region has the DNA TGTGCCAGCAGGGGACAGGAGAACTATGGCTACACCTTC.

This clone was picked up a small number of times. The V gene is TRBV4-3, the J gene TRBJ1-2; 8 bases match TRBD1. Germline V gives CDR1 LGHNA, CDR2 YSLEER. CDR3 length: 14 residues. V dropped 3 bases and J dropped 4; count of bases not matched to a gene: 4. CDR3 in amino acids: CASSQSTGVYGYTF. CDR3 DNA sequence: TGCGCCAGCAGCCAGTCGACAGGGGTCTATGGCTACACCTTC.

This chain links TRBV5-1 with TRBJ1-3; D not resolved. In germline, CDR1 is SGHRS, CDR2 YFSETQ. There are 16 residues in the CDR3. Trimming stripped 0 bases from V and 0 bases from J, with 10 bases between. DNA of the CDR3: TGCGCCAGCAGCTTGGGTCCCGGAGCCTCTGGAAACACCATATATTTT. This translates into CASSLGPGASGNTIYF.

The chain combines TRBV5-4 with TRBJ2-7; tentatively, D is TRBD1 or TRBD2 (7 bases each). V lost 1 base to trimming and J lost 5 bases, with 16 bases between them. CDR3 length: 15 amino acids. CDR1 and CDR2 (germline): SGHNT, YYREEE (reference sequence). The CDR3 reads CASSLTTGREDEQYF. CDR3 coding DNA: TGTGCCAGCAGCTTGACGACAGGGAGGGAAGACGAGCAGTACTTC.

The chain recombines TRBV5-1 with TRBJ2-5; the D is unclear. V lost 0 bases and J lost 1, with 4 bases in between. CDR1 is SGHRS and CDR2 is YFSETQ in the germline V gene. The CDR3 extends over 13 amino acids. The CDR3 bases are TGCGCCAGCAGCTTGGCCTTCCAAGAGACCCAGTACTTC. Translation: CASSLAFQETQYF. The entire variable domain, with the rest obtained from reference TRBV5-1 and TRBJ2-5, is as follows: KAGVTQTPRYLIKTRGQQVTLSCSPISGHRSVSWYQQTPGQGLQFLFEYFSETQRNKGNFPGRFSGRQFSNSRSEMNVSTLELGDSALYLCASSLAFQETQYFGPGTRLLVL.

This clone was seen only once. V usage is TRBV4-1 and J usage is TRBJ1-3; D remains unclear. The CDR3 has 14 residues. Trimming took off 2 bases at V and 5 bases at J, with 10 bases between the two ends. Germline assignment: CDR1 MGHRA and CDR2 YSYEKL. This chain's CDR3 is CASSQPRTRNTIYF. CDR3 bases: TGCGCCAGCAGCCAACCAAGAACAAGAAACACCATATATTTT.

The gene calls are TRBV7-3 and TRBJ2-5; D perhaps matches TRBD1 (5 bases). Germline loops: CDR1 SGHTA, CDR2 FQGTGA. V was cut by 0 bases and J by 5 bases, with 13 bases left in between. The CDR3 spans 15 residues. The CDR3 DNA is TGTGCCAGCAGCTTAACAGGGTTTAAGGGGGAGACCCAGTACTTC. Encoded protein: CASSLTGFKGETQYF.

V is TRBV5-1 and J is TRBJ2-3; 16 positions agree with TRBD2. V dropped 4 bases and J dropped 2; count of bases not matched to a gene: 13. This CDR3 comprises 20 residues. In germline, CDR1 is SGHRS, CDR2 YFSETQ. As DNA, the CDR3 is TGCGCCAGCAGCCTTGGGGCCGGGACTAGCGGGGGGGCCGTCACAGATACGCAGTATTTT. Translating gives CASSLGAGTSGGAVTDTQYF. The variable domain in full, completed from reference TRBV5-1 and TRBJ2-3, reads KAGVTQTPRYLIKTRGQQVTLSCSPISGHRSVSWYQQTPGQGLQFLFEYFSETQRNKGNFPGRFSGRQFSNSRSEMNVSTLELGDSALYLCASSLGAGTSGGAVTDTQYFGPGTRLTVL.

This sequence joins TRBV9 and TRBJ2-3, with 8 bases matching TRBD1. This CDR3 has 16 residues. CDR1 is SGDLS and CDR2 is YYNGEE in the germline V gene. J gave up 5 bases and V 4 bases, and 12 bases lay outside the gene matches. CDR3 in amino acids: CASSPGTGVLGDTQYF. The CDR3 region has the DNA TGTGCCAGCAGCCCCGGGACAGGCGTCTTAGGAGATACGCAGTATTTT. Using reference TRBV9 and TRBJ2-3 for the parts outside the CDR3, the full variable domain is DSGVTQTPKHLITATGQRVTLRCSPRSGDLSVYWYQQSLDQGLQFLIQYYNGEERAKGNILERFSAQQFPDLHSELNLSSLELGDSALYFCASSPGTGVLGDTQYFGPGTRLTVL.

The V and J genes are TRBV28 and TRBJ1-4, with TRBD1 identical over 11 bases. Trimming at V came to 3 bases and at J to 3 bases, leaving 9 bases not matched to a gene. Germline loops: CDR1 MDHEN, CDR2 SYDVKM. The length of the CDR3 is 18 residues. The CDR3 DNA is TGTGCCAGCAGTTTCCGCCGGGACAGGGGGAGGGCTAATGAAAAACTGTTTTTT. It is translated as CASSFRRDRGRANEKLFF.

This chain joins TRBV7-2 and TRBJ2-5; 7 nucleotides align to TRBD2. The CDR3 sequence is 14 residues long. Germline-derived CDR1 and CDR2 are SGHTA and FQGNSA. Trimming removed 0 bases from V and 4 bases from J; junction bases left unmatched: 2. CDR3 nucleotide sequence: TGTGCCAGCAGCTTAGCGACGGGGGGAGAGACCCAGTACTTC. Its translation: CASSLATGGETQYF. Based on the CDR3 plus reference TRBV7-2 and TRBJ2-5, the full variable domain is GAGVSQSPSNKVTEKGKDVELRCDPISGHTALYWYRQSLGQGLEFLIYFQGNSAPDKSGLPSDRFSAERTGGSVSTLTIQRTQQEDSAVYLCASSLATGGETQYFGPGTRLLVL.

V gene TRBV19 combines with J gene TRBJ2-5; TRBD1 aligns across 8 bases. This CDR3 has 14 amino acids. Trimming at V came to 7 bases and at J to 4 bases, leaving 8 bases not matched to a gene. The V gene's germline CDR1 is LNHDA and CDR2 SQIVND (reference sequence). The CDR3 DNA reads as TGTGCCAGTACCGACAGGGGTACGGCAGAGACCCAGTACTTC. This gives the protein CASTDRGTAETQYF.